Listed here are 18 T cell receptor beta chains from one sample, sequenced in a study of CD8 T cells in Susac syndrome. An input of about 0.5 to 1 ug of RNA was subjected to reverse transcription using random hexamers. TCRdb reprocessed the immunoSEQ multiplex PCR reads via MiXCR and lists one record per CDR3 protein. The profile covers about 200,000 distinct CDR3 sequences, with roughly 95% appearing a single time and 0.095% to 0.12% taken by the ten largest. The specimen sequenced was CD4+ T cells from PBMCs. The source is a human donor in good health.

This chain links TRBV24-1 with TRBJ2-5, with D tentatively TRBD2 (6 bases). Germline CDR1 KGHDR, CDR2 SFDVKD. V lost 1 base and J 2 bases, leaving 10 bases between the germline ends. The CDR3 runs to 15 residues. The CDR3 spells CATSDLKGGQETQYF. Written as DNA, the CDR3 is TGTGCCACCAGTGATTTAAAGGGAGGTCAAGAGACCCAGTACTTC.

The rearrangement joins TRBV24-1 to TRBJ1-5; D is possibly TRBD1 (6 bases). Deletions cut 3 bases from V and 9 bases from J, with 20 bases between. This CDR3 contains 16 residues. Germline CDR1 is KGHDR and CDR2 is SFDVKD. The CDR3 sequence is CATSDPGTTLDGPQHF. DNA of the CDR3: TGTGCCACCAGTGATCCAGGGACAACCCTGGACGGGCCCCAGCATTTT.

This clonotype is a singleton in its sample. The chain employs TRBV24-1 and TRBJ2-3, with D possibly being TRBD2 (5 bases). The CDR3 covers 16 residues. Trimming left V 1 base short and J 2 bases short, with 12 bases between. In germline, CDR1 is KGHDR, CDR2 SFDVKD. Here the CDR3 reads CATSDLSFGVTDTQYF. DNA of the CDR3: TGTGCCACCAGTGATTTATCTTTCGGGGTCACAGATACGCAGTATTTT.

The V gene is TRBV11-2, the J gene TRBJ2-3; D is possibly TRBD1 or TRBD2 (5 bases each). The germline V and J ends were trimmed by 5 bases and 6 bases, with 18 bases remaining between them. The CDR3 loop spans 15 amino acids. Germline V gene data show CDR1 as SGHAT and CDR2 as FQNNGV. The CDR3 spells CASSVNSGLADTQYF. The DNA of the CDR3 is TGTGCCAGCAGCGTGAATTCGGGGCTCGCGGATACGCAGTATTTT.

The V call is TRBV3-1, the J call TRBJ2-1, with 9 nucleotides matching TRBD2. The junction had 4 bases not matched to a gene; V was cut back by 3 bases and J by 7 bases. Germline assignment: CDR1 LGHDT and CDR2 YNNKEL (reference sequence). The CDR3 runs to 14 residues. CDR3 amino acids: CASSQVLAGNEQFF. The CDR3 region has the DNA TGTGCCAGCAGCCAGGTGCTAGCGGGGAATGAGCAGTTCTTC.

In DNA form, the CDR3 reads TGTGCCAGCAGCTCCGGAAGGGGCACCATATATTTT. Translating it yields CASSSGRGTIYF. The rearrangement uses TRBV13 and TRBJ1-3; D possibly corresponds to TRBD1 (5 bases). The length of the CDR3 is 12 residues. Trimming pared 4 bases from V and 9 bases from J, leaving 10 bases between. CDR1 is PRHDT and CDR2 is FYEKMQ in the germline V gene (reference sequence).

The chain couples TRBV11-2 to TRBJ1-2; tentatively, D is TRBD1 (6 bases). The CDR3 runs to 13 residues. Germline CDR1 reads SGHAT; CDR2 reads FQNNGV. With 3 bases removed from V and 3 bases from J, the gap between germline ends came to 8 bases. The CDR3 sequence: CASSFPGDYGYTF. The CDR3 coding sequence is TGTGCCAGCAGCTTCCCAGGGGACTATGGCTACACCTTC. Combining the CDR3 with reference TRBV11-2 and TRBJ1-2 gives the whole variable domain EAGVAQSPRYKIIEKRQSVAFWCNPISGHATLYWYQQILGQGPKLLIQFQNNGVVDDSQLPKDRFSAERLKGVDSTLKIQPAKLEDSAVYLCASSFPGDYGYTFGSGTRLTVV.

V is TRBV29-1 and J is TRBJ2-2; 7 bases agree with TRBD1. Trimming cost V 3 bases and J 5 bases; bases outside gene matches: 3. The CDR3 covers 13 residues. Germline V CDR1 and CDR2: SQVTM, ANQGSEA. CDR3 protein: CSVEGTATGELFF. Written as DNA, the CDR3 is TGCAGCGTTGAGGGGACAGCAACCGGGGAGCTGTTTTTT.

The CDR3 bases are TGTGCCAGCAGTCAAATTAGCGGGAGGGCCCCAGAGACCCAGTACTTC. This gives the protein CASSQISGRAPETQYF. This sequence joins TRBV12-3 or TRBV12-4 and TRBJ2-5; 11 positions match TRBD2. The trim removed 5 bases at V and 4 bases at J, leaving 9 bases unmatched. The CDR3 sequence is 16 residues long.

This clonotype was observed a single time. The chain couples TRBV12-3 or TRBV12-4 to TRBJ1-5; the D is unclear. V was pared by 2 bases and J by 5 bases, with 4 bases between. CDR3 length: 12 amino acids. The CDR3 region has the DNA TGTGCCAGCAGTTTAAGTTATCAGCCCCAGCATTTT. This encodes CASSLSYQPQHF.

V is TRBV7-3 and J is TRBJ2-3; weak D call: TRBD2 (5 bases). The V gene lost 3 bases and the J gene lost 4 bases, with 11 bases spanning the gap. Germline CDR1 SGHTA, CDR2 FQGTGA. This CDR3 spans 14 amino acids. DNA for the CDR3: TGTGCCAGCAGCTTCGACTACGGGCCAGATACGCAGTATTTT. It yields the protein CASSFDYGPDTQYF.

This clonotype showed up just once. The chain combines TRBV7-9 with TRBJ1-6; D is uncertain. The germline CDR1 and CDR2 sequences are SEHNR and FQNEAQ (reference sequence). The CDR3 totals 14 residues. Trimming took 7 bases from V and 9 from J, leaving 16 bases between them. In DNA form, the CDR3 reads TGTGCCAGCAAGCCGTGGCTAGCTCTTTCACCCCTCCACTTT. Its protein is CASKPWLALSPLHF.

The chain combines TRBV29-1 with TRBJ2-5; the match to TRBD1 covers 10 bases. V shed 3 bases and J 3 bases; nucleotides not matched to a gene: 4. CDR1 SQVTM and CDR2 ANQGSEA come from the germline V gene. This CDR3 region has 14 residues. The CDR3 DNA reads as TGCAGCGTTGACGCCGGGACAGGGGAAGAGACCCAGTACTTC. Amino acid sequence: CSVDAGTGEETQYF.

J is TRBJ2-5 and V is TRBV29-1, with TRBD1 matching 7 bases. V lost 6 bases and J lost 2; bases outside the gene matches: 12. CDR1 is SQVTM, CDR2 ANQGSEA, per germline. CDR3 length equals 15 residues. CDR3 sequence: CSVENWGQLQETQYF. CDR3 nucleotides: TGCAGCGTCGAGAACTGGGGACAGCTACAAGAGACCCAGTACTTC.

This chain links TRBV27 with TRBJ1-5; possible D gene TRBD1, 5 bases. CDR1 is MNHEY, CDR2 SMNVEV, per germline (reference sequence). V gave up 5 bases and J gave up 2 bases, with 13 bases separating them. This CDR3 has 15 residues. The CDR3 protein is CASSIGQGGNQPQHF. The CDR3 nucleotides read TGTGCCAGCAGTATTGGCCAGGGTGGCAATCAGCCCCAGCATTTT.

The rearrangement links TRBV4-3 to TRBJ2-6; a weak D match, TRBD1 (7 bases). Germline values: CDR1 LGHNA, CDR2 YSLEER. The CDR3 has 17 amino acids. The V end was cut by 3 bases, the J end by 4 bases, with 16 bases between. The CDR3 sequence: CASSQPPGGLGANVLTF. The CDR3 nucleotides read TGCGCCAGCAGCCAGCCACCAGGGGGGCTAGGGGCCAACGTCCTGACTTTC.

Only one count was recorded for this clonotype. CDR3 sequence reads: CATSDYQGEQRNEQFF. The CDR3 nucleotides are TGTGCCACCAGTGATTATCAGGGGGAACAGCGCAATGAGCAGTTCTTC. The chain is built from TRBV24-1 and TRBJ2-1, with 7 bases matching TRBD1. Germline trimming cut 2 bases from V and 6 bases from J; bases unmatched to any gene: 9. Germline lookup yields CDR1 KGHDR and CDR2 SFDVKD. The CDR3 is made up of 16 amino acids.

The chain combines TRBV19 with TRBJ2-3; 7 nucleotides line up with TRBD2. The CDR3 contains 15 residues. Germline V lookup: CDR1 LNHDA, CDR2 SQIVND (reference sequence). Losses at the gene ends were 4 bases for V and 8 bases for J; bases not matched to a gene: 12. CDR3 loop: CASSTPAAGEVTQYF. CDR3 coding DNA: TGTGCCAGTAGTACCCCCGCGGCGGGAGAAGTTACGCAGTATTTT.